The clone carrying this TCR beta chain was seen a few times. The data belong to a study of blood T cells in healthy people across ages. A second PCR, run for about 6 to 11 cycles, used a sample-barcoded 5' primer plus a J-beta primer mix. MiXCR, applied by TCRdb to the 5' RACE reads, yields one record per CDR3 protein. The table records fewer than 900,000 distinct CDR3 sequences, 36% of them present only once. The length of the CDR3 is 16 residues. Aged about 6 to 95, donors were systemically healthy Caucasians from Russia. This receptor was identified in a man aged 18-30 years in good health. The chain couples TRBV12-3 or TRBV12-4 to TRBJ2-1, with 10 bases that match TRBD2. The J call could be wrong; TRBJ2-7 is a better fit for the DNA end. Source material: blood. Here the CDR3 reads CASSFSGGSSYNEQYF. CDR3 coding DNA: TGTGCCAGCAGTTTTAGCGGGGGGAGCTCCTACAATGAGCAGTACTTC.